This T cell receptor beta chain was recorded in a study of blood T cell repertoires in COVID-19. In the study overall: Donors in the United States, Italy and Spain gave samples during acute or convalescent COVID-19.

Study processing details: Reference gene primer amplification gave estimated nucleated cell counts. The assay was immunoSEQ multiplex PCR, and TCRdb's table has in-frame clones only and misses some. That table is the source of V, J and clone size, and D and trimming were worked out from the DNA. The sample consists of around 150,000 clones, 87% of them appearing once. The CDR3 loop spans 14 amino acids. The J segment lost 6 bases and the V segment lost 8 bases, leaving 12 bases of the junction unmatched. CDR1 is SQVTM, CDR2 ANQGSEA, per germline. The source is a woman aged 55-69 years with active or convalescent COVID-19. The rearrangement links TRBV29-1 to TRBJ2-1, with TRBD2 matching 8 bases. The specimen was peripheral blood. The CDR3 protein is CSPRGPGTSNEQFF. Here the CDR3 DNA reads TGCAGCCCCCGGGGTCCCGGGACTAGCAATGAGCAGTTCTTC.